Presented here are 3 T cell receptor beta chains from one specimen sequenced in a study of OX40 agonist ivuxolimab in advanced cancers. To prepare the library, the immunoSEQ multiplex PCR assay was applied. TCRdb re-hosts the immuneACCESS table, in-frame sequences only. Its copies lack some clones; in the studies checked, an unresolved V gene accounts for under half of them, and the cause for the rest is not known. For this sample there are tens of thousands of clones; approximately 91% appear just once. 0.25% to 0.3% of the sample belongs to the ten largest clones. The source was CD4+ or CD8+ T cells sorted from blood, collected in a trial of the OX40 agonist ivuxolimab. The receptors originated from an adult with an advanced solid tumor such as melanoma, head and neck, liver or kidney cancer.

This chain uses TRBV19 with TRBJ1-1, with a possible D match to TRBD1 (5 bases). The CDR3 extends over 16 amino acids. Trimming left V 2 bases short and J 1 base short, with 14 bases between. Per the germline V gene, CDR1 is LNHDA and CDR2 is SQIVND (reference sequence). CDR3 region: CASSISAGQWNTEAFF. The CDR3 DNA sequence: TGTGCCAGTAGTATATCGGCAGGGCAGTGGAACACTGAAGCTTTCTTT. Looking up the rest from reference TRBV19 and TRBJ1-1 gives the full variable domain: DGGITQSPKYLFRKEGQNVTLSCEQNLNHDAMYWYRQDPGQGLRLIYYSQIVNDFQKGDIAEGYSVSREKKESFPLTVTSAQKNPTAFYLCASSISAGQWNTEAFFGQGTRLTVV.

The chain combines TRBV6-1 with TRBJ1-2, with D unclear. Trimming took off 2 bases at V and 4 bases at J, with 17 bases between the two ends. The germline V gene encodes CDR1 MNHNS and CDR2 SASEGT. CDR3 length equals 16 residues. The CDR3 sequence is CASSELSNPSLYGYTF. The CDR3 bases are TGTGCCAGCAGTGAACTATCAAACCCTAGCCTCTATGGCTACACCTTC.

CDR3 sequence (DNA): TGCGCCAGCAGCTTGGGTCCCATTCAGCCCCAGCATTTT. It specifies CASSLGPIQPQHF. V is TRBV5-1 and J is TRBJ1-5; the D is unclear. This CDR3 comprises 13 residues. The ends were cut back, 0 bases at V and 6 bases at J, with 7 bases in the middle. Germline CDR1 SGHRS, CDR2 YFSETQ.